This T cell receptor beta chain comes out of a study of shared clonotypes between healthy human individuals. Across the whole study: Per donor, three plates held CD4 naive cells, three held CD4 memory, two held CD8 naive and one held CD8 memory.

Produced via immunoSEQ multiplex PCR; TCRdb's table is partial and in-frame only. The sample includes roughly 700,000 clones, less than 85% of them seen just once. With regard to this clone: Its cognate antigen is unknown.

Study observations and caveats: Sample collection involved blood only; tissue repertoires are likely different. Naive subsets typically showed greater estimated richness than memory subsets.

The trim removed 5 bases at V and 3 bases at J, leaving 15 bases unmatched. The V gene's germline CDR1 is LNHDA and CDR2 SQIVND (reference sequence). CDR3 length equals 20 residues. All of the donors resided in Nashville, Tennessee, and each was a Caucasian adult. This clonotype originated in a woman younger than 45 in good health. The sample taken for sequencing was memory CD4+ T cells sorted from blood. Subset indicated: CD45RA-negative fraction. The chain employs TRBV19 and TRBJ2-3, with 15 bases lining up with TRBD2. This CDR3 is CASSPRTSGRAKTGTDTQYF. CDR3 coding DNA: TGTGCCAGTAGTCCACGGACTAGCGGGAGGGCAAAAACGGGGACAGATACGCAGTATTTT.